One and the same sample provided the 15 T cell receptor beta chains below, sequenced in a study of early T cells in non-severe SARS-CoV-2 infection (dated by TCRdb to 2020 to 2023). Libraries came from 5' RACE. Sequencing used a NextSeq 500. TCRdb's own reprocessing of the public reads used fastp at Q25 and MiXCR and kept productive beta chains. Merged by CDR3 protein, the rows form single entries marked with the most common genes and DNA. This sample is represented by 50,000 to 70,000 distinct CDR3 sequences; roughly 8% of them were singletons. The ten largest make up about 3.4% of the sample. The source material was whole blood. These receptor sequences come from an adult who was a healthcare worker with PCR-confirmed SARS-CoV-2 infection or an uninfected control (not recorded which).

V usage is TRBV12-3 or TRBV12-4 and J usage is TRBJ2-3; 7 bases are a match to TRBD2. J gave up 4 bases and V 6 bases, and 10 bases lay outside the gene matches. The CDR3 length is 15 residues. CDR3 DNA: TGTGCCAGCAGCCGGGAGGCGGGAGCGGCAGATACGCAGTATTTT. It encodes CASSREAGAADTQYF.

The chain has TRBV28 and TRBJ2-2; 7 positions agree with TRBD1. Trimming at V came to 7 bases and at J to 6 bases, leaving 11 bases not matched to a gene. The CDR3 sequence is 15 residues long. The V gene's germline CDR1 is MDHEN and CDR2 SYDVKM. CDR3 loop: CASNNRGRKPGELFF. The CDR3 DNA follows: TGTGCCAGCAATAACAGGGGAAGGAAACCCGGGGAGCTGTTTTTT.

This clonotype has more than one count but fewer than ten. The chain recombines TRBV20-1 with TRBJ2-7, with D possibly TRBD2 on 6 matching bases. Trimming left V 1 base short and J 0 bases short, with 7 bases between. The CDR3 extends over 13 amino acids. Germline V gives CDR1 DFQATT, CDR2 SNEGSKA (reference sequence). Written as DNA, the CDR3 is TGCAGTGCTAGAGGGGACTTCTCCTACGAGCAGTACTTC. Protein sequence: CSARGDFSYEQYF.

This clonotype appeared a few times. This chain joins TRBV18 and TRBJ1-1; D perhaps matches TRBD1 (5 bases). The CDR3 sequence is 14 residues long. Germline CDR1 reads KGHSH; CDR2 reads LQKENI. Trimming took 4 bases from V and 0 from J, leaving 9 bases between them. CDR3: CASSRGVLNTEAFF. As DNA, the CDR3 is TGTGCCAGCTCACGGGGGGTGCTGAACACTGAAGCTTTCTTT.

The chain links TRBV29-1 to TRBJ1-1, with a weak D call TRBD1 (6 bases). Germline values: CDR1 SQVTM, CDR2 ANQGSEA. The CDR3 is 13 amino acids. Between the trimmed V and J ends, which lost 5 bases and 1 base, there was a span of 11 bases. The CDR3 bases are TGCAGCGTTTCCTTACAGGGGAACACTGAAGCTTTCTTT. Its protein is CSVSLQGNTEAFF.

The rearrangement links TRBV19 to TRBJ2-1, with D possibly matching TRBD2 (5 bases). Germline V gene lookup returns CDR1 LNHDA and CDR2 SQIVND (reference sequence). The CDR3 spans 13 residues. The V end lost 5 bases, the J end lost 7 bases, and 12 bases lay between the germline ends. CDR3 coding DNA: TGTGCCAGTAGTTTTCTAGCTAGGAATGAGCAGTTCTTC. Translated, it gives CASSFLARNEQFF.

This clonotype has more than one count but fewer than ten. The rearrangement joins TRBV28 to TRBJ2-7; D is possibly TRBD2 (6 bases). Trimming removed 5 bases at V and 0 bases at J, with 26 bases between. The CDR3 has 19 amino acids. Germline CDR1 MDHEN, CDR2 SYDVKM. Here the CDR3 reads CASSGYPGTLKGSSYEQYF. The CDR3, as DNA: TGTGCCAGCAGTGGATACCCCGGGACTTTGAAAGGGTCCTCCTACGAGCAGTACTTC.

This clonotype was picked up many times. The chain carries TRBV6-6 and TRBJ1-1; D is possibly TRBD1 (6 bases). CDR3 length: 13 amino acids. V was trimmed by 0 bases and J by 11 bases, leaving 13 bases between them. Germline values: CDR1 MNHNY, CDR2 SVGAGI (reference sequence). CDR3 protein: CASSYSSPGEAFF. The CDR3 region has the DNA TGTGCCAGCAGTTACTCGAGTCCAGGGGAGGCTTTCTTT.

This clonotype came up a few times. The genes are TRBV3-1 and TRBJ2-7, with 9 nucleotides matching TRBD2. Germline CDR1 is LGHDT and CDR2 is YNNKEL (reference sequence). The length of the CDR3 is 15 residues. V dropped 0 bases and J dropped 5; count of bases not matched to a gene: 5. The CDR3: CASSQDGASGNEQYF. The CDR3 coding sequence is TGTGCCAGCAGCCAAGATGGGGCTAGCGGGAACGAGCAGTACTTC.

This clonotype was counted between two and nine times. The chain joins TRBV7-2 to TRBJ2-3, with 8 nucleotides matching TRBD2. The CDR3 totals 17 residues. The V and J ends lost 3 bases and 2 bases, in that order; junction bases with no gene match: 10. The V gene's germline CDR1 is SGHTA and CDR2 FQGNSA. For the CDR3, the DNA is TGTGCCAGCAGCTTGGGCCATCGGGAGGGGTTCACAGATACGCAGTATTTT. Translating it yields CASSLGHREGFTDTQYF.

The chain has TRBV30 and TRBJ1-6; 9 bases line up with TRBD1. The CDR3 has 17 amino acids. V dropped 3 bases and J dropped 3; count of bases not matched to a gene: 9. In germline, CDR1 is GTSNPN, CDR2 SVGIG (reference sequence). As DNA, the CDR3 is TGTGCCTGGAGACCTTCGGACAGGGGTTTCTATAATTCACCCCTCCACTTT. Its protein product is CAWRPSDRGFYNSPLHF.

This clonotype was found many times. This CDR3 is CASSLTGPNYGYTF. In DNA, the CDR3 is TGTGCCAGCAGTTTAACGGGACCCAACTATGGCTACACCTTC. The chain recombines TRBV28 with TRBJ1-2, with a possible D match to TRBD1 (5 bases). This CDR3 region has 14 residues. CDR1 is MDHEN and CDR2 is SYDVKM in the germline V gene. V was pared by 2 bases and J by 2 bases, with 9 bases between.

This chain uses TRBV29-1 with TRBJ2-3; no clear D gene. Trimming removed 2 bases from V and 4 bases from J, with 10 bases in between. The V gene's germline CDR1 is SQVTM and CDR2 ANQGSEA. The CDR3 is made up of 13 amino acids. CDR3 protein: CSVESRGADTQYF. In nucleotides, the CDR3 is TGCAGCGTTGAATCGCGCGGCGCAGATACGCAGTATTTT.

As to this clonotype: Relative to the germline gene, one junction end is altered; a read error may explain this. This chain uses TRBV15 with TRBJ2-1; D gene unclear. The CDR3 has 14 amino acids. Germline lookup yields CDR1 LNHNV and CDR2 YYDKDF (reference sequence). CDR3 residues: CATGREQPHGVQFF. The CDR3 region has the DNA TGTGCCACCGGCAGAGAGCAGCCTCACGGAGTGCAGTTCTTC.

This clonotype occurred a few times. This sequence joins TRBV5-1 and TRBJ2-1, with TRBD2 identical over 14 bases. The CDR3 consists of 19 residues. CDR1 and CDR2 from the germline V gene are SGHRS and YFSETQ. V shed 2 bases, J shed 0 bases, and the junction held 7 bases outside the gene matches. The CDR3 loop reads CASSLGLAGGGDSYNEQFF. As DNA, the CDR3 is TGCGCCAGCAGCTTAGGACTAGCGGGAGGAGGGGACTCCTACAATGAGCAGTTCTTC.